What follows is one TCR beta chain and its context. Its target is unknown. This entry belongs to a study of T cell repertoires in cytomegalovirus infection. Study-level information: Selection of CMV epitopes for the study included recently identified HLA-C-restricted and well-studied HLA-B-restricted ones.

TCRdb re-analysed the reads in MiXCR, keeping a single row per CDR3 protein. The sample has approximately 1,000,000 distinct CDR3 sequences, around 30% seen once; the top ten hold roughly 13%. This CDR3 is built from 16 residues. Germline assignment: CDR1 SGHDT and CDR2 YYEEEE. V trimming: 1 base; J trimming: 7 bases; junction bases outside the gene matches: 9. The rearrangement uses TRBV5-6 and TRBJ2-1; TRBD1 matches 9 bases. This TCR was recovered from a human donor in good health (CMV status not recorded). Some clones in this sample may be carry-over from other donors' samples. This material consisted of cultured CD8+ T cells from PBMCs, taken from culture after CMV antigen stimulation. The CDR3 spells CASSLRYRGLGNEQFF. CDR3 in DNA: TGTGCCAGCAGCTTGCGGTACAGGGGGCTGGGGAATGAGCAGTTCTTC. The variable domain in full, with the rest retrieved from reference TRBV5-6 and TRBJ2-1, is DAGVTQSPTHLIKTRGQQVTLRCSPKSGHDTVSWYQQALGQGPQFIFQYYEEEERQRGNFPDRFSGHQFPNYSSELNVNALLLGDSALYLCASSLRYRGLGNEQFFGPGTRLTVL.